This T cell receptor beta chain was documented in a study of radiation and T cells in renal cell carcinoma (dated by TCRdb to 2020 to 2021). Notes on the research overall: TCR beta sequencing covered around 50 samples in total, comprising approximately 25 tumors and some 27 peripheral blood samples. Across all 50 or so samples, under 5 million unique CDR3 nucleotide sequences, encoding roughly 3 million unique CDR3 amino acid sequences, were identified.

Notes on this clone: It lacks a known antigen. Base qualities are missing; no much larger clone stands one base away.

Here is what the overall study found, with its caveats: Compared with controls, irradiated tumors had higher TCR clonality, as the top 100 clonotypes made up an average of around 50% of the repertoire, versus about 40% in nephrectomy-only tumors. The single-armed trial design could not address effects of radiation dose or scheduling on the TCR repertoire. Intratumoral heterogeneity went uncaptured because the only tumor material available was small regions of approximately 1 g. Compared with control tumors, irradiated tumors had a greater number of dominant CDR3 motifs, and these motifs made up a bigger portion of the repertoire.

V and J lose 1 base and 8 bases, and a span of 9 bases separates them. Reading the germline V gene gives CDR1 MNHNS and CDR2 SASEGT. The CDR3 has 13 amino acids, counting the end cysteine and phenylalanine. Only CDR3 DNA is held: 39 bases, read in frame from base 1. This specimen's time point label, interpreted: tumor resected at nephrectomy. What the treatment or condition label conveys for this sample: treatment-naive control, cytoreductive nephrectomy. The control tumors were taken from treatment-naive renal cell carcinoma patients who had cytoreductive nephrectomy with no earlier radiation. Every patient had renal cell carcinoma of clear cell pathology. The control tumors sequenced for TCR were resected between about 2011 and 2015 from approximately ten males and a few females whose median age was 57 years (range roughly 35 to 85). Tumor processing involved mechanical dissociation, digestion with collagenase/hyaluronidase at 37 degrees C, handling in gentleMACS C tubes, and storage in liquid nitrogen. Genomic DNA for TCR sequencing was prepared using the QIAamp DNA Blood Mini Kit (Qiagen). Samples were included in the analyses only if all quality control checks were passed.

TCR beta libraries were generated from genomic DNA with the immunoSEQ kit, following the manufacturer's recommendations. For library preparation, a first multiplex PCR was performed with proprietary primers, followed by a second PCR in which unique barcodes were added, and bead cleanups were performed after each round. A kit-provided positive control reaction and a negative control reaction were included in every sample batch. The final libraries were assessed on an Agilent 4200 TapeStation D1000 ScreenTape, pooled by volume, and quantified by qPCR. Sequencing ran on an Illumina NextSeq500 with a MidOutput 150-cycle cartridge, using 156 Read1 and 15 Index1 cycles with kit custom primers. The pooled library was loaded at 0.8 to 1 pM with a 20% PhiX control spike-in. The original pipeline was this. Vendor-processed data were analyzed in R, and a clonotype was defined as all T cells sharing the same CDR3 nucleotide sequence. For clone abundance analyses, frequencies were normalized to the 10,000 most abundant clones per sample. Public T cell clones, which averaged fewer than five per sample, were removed prior to analysis. ImmunoMap was used for dominant motif analysis with the PAM10 matrix, a gap penalty of 30, and a homology threshold of 0.3, and any motif reaching a cumulative frequency of at least 0.01 was considered dominant. TCRdb took this table from immuneACCESS and kept in-frame rearrangements with V and J called. Such tables lack part of the clones; where checked against another copy, unresolved V genes explain under half of the gap, and the rest is unexplained. V, J and clone size were drawn from that table, and D and trimming were deduced from the DNA. For this sample the table gives 13,000 to 15,000 clones, of which around 57% were detected only once. The ten largest clonotypes hold over 10% of the sample.

The rearrangement combines TRBV6-1 with TRBJ1-5; the D gene cannot be resolved reliably. This TCR was recovered from a middle-aged man with renal cell carcinoma. Sequenced material: tumor tissue, taken from a patient whose treatment was nephrectomy without radiotherapy. The CDR3 has the sequence CASSEVAWEPQHF. Read as DNA, the sequence is TGTGCCAGCAGTGAAGTGGCCTGGGAGCCCCAGCATTTT.